The 26 T cell receptor beta chains below were found in one sample sequenced in a study of shared clonotypes between healthy human individuals. Libraries were prepared by immunoSEQ multiplex PCR; TCRdb keeps only in-frame clonotypes and omits some of them. Among some 2,000,000 clones listed, more than 90% were seen once. Sequencing was done on a sample of naive CD4+ T cells sorted from blood. Subset reported: CD45RA+ positively selected. The receptors shown here come from a man aged 18 to 29 in good health.

The chain carries TRBV7-9 and TRBJ1-3, with TRBD1 matching over 8 bases. The length of the CDR3 is 17 residues. Trimming took 4 bases from V and 0 from J; bases not matched to a gene: 8. From germline, CDR1 is SEHNR and CDR2 FQNEAQ (reference sequence). The CDR3, as DNA: TGTGCCAGCAGCTCAAGTACGGGACAGGTCTCTGGAAACACCATATATTTT. Protein: CASSSSTGQVSGNTIYF.

The genes are TRBV5-6 and TRBJ2-5; weak D call: TRBD1 (5 bases). The CDR3 totals 13 residues. From germline, CDR1 is SGHDT and CDR2 YYEEEE. Trimming shortened V by 7 bases and J by 2 bases, and 12 bases separated the two germline ends. CDR3 amino acids: CASLGADQETQYF. In DNA, the CDR3 is TGTGCCAGCCTAGGGGCAGATCAAGAGACCCAGTACTTC. Complete variable domain (other parts from reference TRBV5-6 and TRBJ2-5): DAGVTQSPTHLIKTRGQQVTLRCSPKSGHDTVSWYQQALGQGPQFIFQYYEEEERQRGNFPDRFSGHQFPNYSSELNVNALLLGDSALYLCASLGADQETQYFGPGTRLLVL.

V gene TRBV7-9 combines with J gene TRBJ1-2, with D possibly TRBD1 on 6 matching bases. The CDR3 has 17 residues. Trimming cost V 5 bases and J 5 bases, with 24 bases left between them. Germline-derived CDR1 and CDR2 are SEHNR and FQNEAQ (reference sequence). CDR3: CASSPTGRVGILYGYTF. CDR3 bases: TGTGCCAGCAGCCCCACAGGGCGGGTGGGGATACTTTATGGCTACACCTTC.

As concerns this clone: The sample contains more than one DNA sequence encoding this CDR3. The chain carries TRBV5-1 and TRBJ2-3; TRBD2 matches 12 bases. The CDR3 runs to 16 residues. In germline, CDR1 is SGHRS, CDR2 YFSETQ. Trimming at V came to 2 bases and at J to 0 bases, leaving 1 base not matched to a gene. The CDR3 loop reads CASSLGLAGSTDTQYF. The CDR3 nucleotides read TGCGCCAGCAGCTTAGGACTAGCGGGGAGCACAGATACGCAGTATTTT. Based on the CDR3 plus reference TRBV5-1 and TRBJ2-3, the full variable domain is KAGVTQTPRYLIKTRGQQVTLSCSPISGHRSVSWYQQTPGQGLQFLFEYFSETQRNKGNFPGRFSGRQFSNSRSEMNVSTLELGDSALYLCASSLGLAGSTDTQYFGPGTRLTVL.

The V call is TRBV25-1, the J call TRBJ2-7; 7 nucleotides align to TRBD1. This CDR3 spans 13 amino acids. V lost 6 bases and J lost 2; bases outside the gene matches: 4. CDR1 and CDR2 (germline): MGHDK, SYGVNS. This chain's CDR3 is CASSDRDPYEQYF. The CDR3 nucleotides are TGTGCCAGCAGCGACAGGGACCCCTACGAGCAGTACTTC.

The chain carries TRBV2 and TRBJ2-5, with TRBD1 matching 8 bases. The germline gives CDR1 SNHLY, CDR2 FYNNEI. The junction had 3 bases not matched to a gene; V was cut back by 8 bases and J by 4 bases. The CDR3 is made up of 12 amino acids. The CDR3 DNA follows: TGTGCCAGCGACAGGGGTAGAGAGACCCAGTACTTC. Residues: CASDRGRETQYF. The entire variable domain, with the rest obtained from reference TRBV2 and TRBJ2-5, is as follows: EPEVTQTPSHQVTQMGQEVILRCVPISNHLYFYWYRQILGQKVEFLVSFYNNEISEKSEIFDDQFSVERPDGSNFTLKIRSTKLEDSAMYFCASDRGRETQYFGPGTRLLVL.

The chain has TRBV11-2 and TRBJ2-1; 11 bases are shared with TRBD2. Trimming removed 6 bases from V and 6 bases from J; junction bases left unmatched: 4. The length of the CDR3 is 14 residues. The germline V gene encodes CDR1 SGHAT and CDR2 FQNNGV. The CDR3 reads CASRKGTSGNEQFF. The CDR3 nucleotides are TGTGCCAGCAGAAAAGGGACTAGCGGCAATGAGCAGTTCTTC.

The rearrangement uses TRBV2 and TRBJ1-5, with TRBD1 matching over 8 bases. V lost 7 bases, J lost 0 bases, and 11 bases stayed unmatched. The germline V gene has CDR1 SNHLY and CDR2 FYNNEI. This CDR3 spans 17 amino acids. The CDR3 loop reads CASKKEDRAYSNQPQHF. DNA for the CDR3: TGTGCCAGCAAAAAGGAGGACAGGGCTTATAGCAATCAGCCCCAGCATTTT.

The chain employs TRBV6-6 and TRBJ1-2, with D perhaps matching TRBD1 (6 bases). Per the germline V gene, CDR1 is MNHNY and CDR2 is SVGAGI (reference sequence). The CDR3 has 14 residues. V was cut by 7 bases and J by 1 base, with 13 bases left in between. CDR3 coding DNA: TGTGCCAGCACGGGGGGCGCCGGTAACTATGGCTACACCTTC. The encoded protein is CASTGGAGNYGYTF.

Concerning this clone: The sample contains more than one DNA sequence encoding this CDR3. The rearrangement uses TRBV6-5 and TRBJ1-2; D ambiguous. Germline loops: CDR1 MNHEY, CDR2 SVGAGI. The V gene lost 2 bases and the J gene lost 4 bases, with 8 bases spanning the gap. The CDR3 loop spans 13 amino acids. Here the CDR3 DNA reads TGTGCCAGCAGTTACAAGGGCGGCTATGGCTACACCTTC. This codes for CASSYKGGYGYTF.

The genes are TRBV6-5 and TRBJ2-7; D unclear. Germline V gives CDR1 MNHEY, CDR2 SVGAGI. The CDR3 runs to 11 residues. V was pared by 5 bases and J by 7 bases, with 9 bases between. CDR3 nucleotide sequence: TGTGCCAGCAGTGTTGCGGAAGAGCAGTACTTC. Residues: CASSVAEEQYF.

V gene TRBV6-5 combines with J gene TRBJ2-7; TRBD1 agrees at 7 bases. Germline values: CDR1 MNHEY, CDR2 SVGAGI. This CDR3 region has 16 residues. Trimming took 0 bases from V and 3 from J; bases not matched to a gene: 8. The CDR3 loop reads CASSYSAGGGFYEQYF. DNA for the CDR3: TGTGCCAGCAGTTACTCAGCAGGGGGTGGTTTCTACGAGCAGTACTTC.

This clone was counted once. In nucleotides, the CDR3 is TGTGCCAGCAATACAGGACAGGGTTTTAATCAGCCCCAGCATTTT. Its translation is CASNTGQGFNQPQHF. This chain links TRBV6-1 with TRBJ1-5; 8 bases are a match to TRBD1. CDR3 length: 15 residues. Trimming at V came to 7 bases and at J to 4 bases, leaving 9 bases not matched to a gene. Germline lookup yields CDR1 MNHNS and CDR2 SASEGT.

The V and J genes are TRBV9 and TRBJ2-7; D might be TRBD2 (5 bases). Germline CDR1 SGDLS, CDR2 YYNGEE. V shed 2 bases and J shed 1 base, with 10 bases lying between them. This CDR3 is 14 amino acids long. This CDR3 is CASSVGDPSYEQYF. CDR3 DNA sequence: TGTGCCAGCAGCGTCGGGGATCCATCCTACGAGCAGTACTTC.

The chain has TRBV5-4 and TRBJ2-7; D is undetermined. Trimming shortened V by 0 bases and J by 6 bases, and 7 bases separated the two germline ends. This CDR3 contains 12 residues. CDR1 SGHNT and CDR2 YYREEE come from the germline V gene (reference sequence). CDR3 sequence (DNA): TGTGCCAGCAGCTTGGATGCCTCCGAGCAGTACTTC. This translates into CASSLDASEQYF.

The rearrangement uses TRBV2 and TRBJ2-7; a possible D gene is TRBD2 (6 bases). The CDR3 spans 11 residues. The germline V and J ends were trimmed by 1 base and 9 bases, with 7 bases remaining between them. CDR1 SNHLY and CDR2 FYNNEI come from the germline V gene. CDR3 DNA: TGTGCCAGCAGTGAAGAGGGAGGGCAGTACTTC. Translating gives CASSEEGGQYF.

This rearrangement joins TRBV11-2 to TRBJ2-3; D may be TRBD2 (6 bases). V lost 0 bases and J 14 bases, leaving 12 bases between the germline ends. The CDR3 length is 12 residues. Germline V CDR1 and CDR2: SGHAT, FQNNGV. The CDR3 sequence: CASSLEGDLSYF. Here the CDR3 DNA reads TGTGCCAGCAGCTTAGAAGGGGACTTGTCGTATTTT.

V is TRBV28 and J is TRBJ2-1, with TRBD2 identical over 9 bases. The CDR3 loop spans 14 amino acids. V was clipped by 8 bases and J by 5 bases; unmatched bases: 7. Germline V lookup: CDR1 MDHEN, CDR2 SYDVKM. The CDR3 nucleotides read TGTGCCAGCCATCTAGCGGGGCCGCACAATGAGCAGTTCTTC. Translating it yields CASHLAGPHNEQFF. Full variable domain (outside the CDR3, taken from reference TRBV28 and TRBJ2-1): DVKVTQSSRYLVKRTGEKVFLECVQDMDHENMFWYRQDPGLGLRLIYFSYDVKMKEKGDIPEGYSVSREKKERFSLILESASTNQTSMYLCASHLAGPHNEQFFGPGTRLTVL.

This chain links TRBV11-2 with TRBJ2-1, with D possibly TRBD2 on 5 matching bases. This CDR3 is built from 15 residues. The germline V and J ends were trimmed by 4 bases and 4 bases, with 14 bases remaining between them. Germline V gives CDR1 SGHAT, CDR2 FQNNGV. CDR3 amino acids: CASSWTAKSYNEQFF. For the CDR3, the DNA is TGTGCCAGCAGCTGGACTGCCAAGAGTTACAATGAGCAGTTCTTC.

This chain connects TRBV27 to TRBJ2-7; either TRBD1 or TRBD2 may fit D (5 bases each). This CDR3 has 12 residues. V lost 8 bases and J 2 bases, leaving 10 bases between the germline ends. Per germline, CDR1 MNHEY and CDR2 SMNVEV (reference sequence). CDR3 sequence reads: CASGWGTYEQYF. CDR3 in DNA: TGTGCCAGCGGGTGGGGGACCTACGAGCAGTACTTC.

V is TRBV6-6 and J is TRBJ1-4; D gene unclear. The CDR3 contains 13 residues. Deletions cut 8 bases from V and 2 bases from J, with 9 bases between. Per germline, CDR1 MNHNY and CDR2 SVGAGI (reference sequence). DNA of the CDR3: TGTGCCAGCTCTAGGCAGACTAATGAAAAACTGTTTTTT. Protein product: CASSRQTNEKLFF.

The V call is TRBV28, the J call TRBJ1-5, with 8 bases identical to TRBD1. This CDR3 comprises 15 residues. Germline-derived CDR1 and CDR2 are MDHEN and SYDVKM. The V and J ends lost 6 bases and 2 bases, in that order; junction bases with no gene match: 6. The chain's CDR3 is CASSLGQVGNQPQHF. The CDR3 bases are TGTGCCAGCAGCTTGGGACAGGTCGGCAATCAGCCCCAGCATTTT.

The CDR3 loop reads CASSGGAGGPETQYF. The CDR3 DNA follows: TGCGCCAGCAGTGGAGGGGCGGGAGGGCCCGAGACCCAGTACTTC. The chain has TRBV10-1 and TRBJ2-5, with 9 bases aligning to TRBD2. J gave up 5 bases and V 4 bases, and 8 bases lay outside the gene matches. The CDR3 consists of 15 residues. In germline, CDR1 is WNHNN, CDR2 SYGVQD (reference sequence).

The rearrangement links TRBV7-9 to TRBJ2-2; D not resolved. The V and J ends lost 3 bases and 3 bases respectively, with 8 bases between them. This CDR3 has 14 amino acids. In germline, CDR1 is SEHNR, CDR2 FQNEAQ (reference sequence). This CDR3 is CASSFVLYTGELFF. The DNA of the CDR3 is TGTGCCAGCAGCTTTGTACTCTACACCGGGGAGCTGTTTTTT.

The V and J genes are TRBV15 and TRBJ1-2; D remains unclear. V was shortened by 0 bases and J by 4 bases, with 6 bases between the two germline ends. Germline V gene lookup returns CDR1 LNHNV and CDR2 YYDKDF (reference sequence). The CDR3 is made up of 13 amino acids. This chain's CDR3 is CATSRDLTYGYTF. The DNA for the CDR3 is TGTGCCACCAGCAGAGATTTAACCTATGGCTACACCTTC. The full variable domain, completed using reference TRBV15 and TRBJ1-2, is DAMVIQNPRYQVTQFGKPVTLSCSQTLNHNVMYWYQQKSSQAPKLLFHYYDKDFNNEADTPDNFQSRRPNTSFCFLDIRSPGLGDTAMYLCATSRDLTYGYTFGSGTRLTVV.

Notes on this clone: A junction boundary mismatches the germline segment, possibly from a read error. The chain recombines TRBV2 with TRBJ1-1; D uncertain. In germline, CDR1 is SNHLY, CDR2 FYNNEI. The CDR3 has 14 amino acids. The CDR3 DNA reads as TGTGCCAGCATTGAACACCACCCCCCCTCTGAAGCTTTCTTT. This codes for CASIEHHPPSEAFF.